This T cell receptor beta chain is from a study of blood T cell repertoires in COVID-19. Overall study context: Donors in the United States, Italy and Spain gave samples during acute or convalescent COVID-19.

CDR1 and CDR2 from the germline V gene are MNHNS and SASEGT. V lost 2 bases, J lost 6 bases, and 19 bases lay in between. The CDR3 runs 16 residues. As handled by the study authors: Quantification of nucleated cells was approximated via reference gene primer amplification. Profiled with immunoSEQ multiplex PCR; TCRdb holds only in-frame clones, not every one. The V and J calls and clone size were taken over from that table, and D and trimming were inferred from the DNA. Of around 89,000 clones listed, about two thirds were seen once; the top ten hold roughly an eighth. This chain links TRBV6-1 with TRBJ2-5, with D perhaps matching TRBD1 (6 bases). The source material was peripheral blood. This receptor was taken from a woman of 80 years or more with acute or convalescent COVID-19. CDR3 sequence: CASSEREWWDTQTQYF. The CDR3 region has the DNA TGTGCCAGCAGTGAAAGGGAGTGGTGGGACACGCAGACCCAGTACTTC.